Listed here is a single TCR beta chain. This record belongs to a study of shared clonotypes between healthy human individuals. Replicate PCRs from sorted subsets contained roughly 200 ng DNA, which is around 30,000 T cell genomes. The protocol was immunoSEQ multiplex PCR, while the TCRdb copy is restricted to in-frame clones and leaves out a portion. The table records roughly 1 million clones, around 78% of them present only once. The germline gives CDR1 SGHTS, CDR2 YDEGEE. The CDR3 is 15 residues long. V lost 3 bases to trimming and J lost 2 bases; unmatched junction nucleotides: 6. Sequencing was performed on memory CD4+ T cells from PBMCs. The subset here: CD45RA-negative fraction. This chain links TRBV5-8 with TRBJ2-7; 9 bases are a match to TRBD1. The origin of this receptor is a man aged 18 to 35 in good health. Some clones in this sample may be carry-over from other donors' samples. The CDR3 is CASSYTGTGTYEQYF. CDR3 DNA: TGTGCCAGCAGCTACACCGGGACAGGGACCTACGAGCAGTACTTC.